A single sample is the source of the 20 T cell receptor beta chains below, sequenced in a study of Graves' ophthalmopathy and Graves' hyperthyroidism. As the template, RNA transcripts were used to amplify TCR beta CDR3 regions. The first-round RT-PCR employed HTBI primers together with the Qiagen OneStep RT-PCR kit. A multiplex PCR was then performed as the second round. TCRdb re-called the multiplex PCR reads through MiXCR, storing one row per CDR3 protein. Of about 740,000 distinct CDR3 sequences listed, roughly 40% were seen once; the top ten hold about 40%. The source material was peripheral blood. All receptors come from an adult man with Graves' ophthalmopathy.

The chain carries TRBV25-1 and TRBJ2-7; 12 bases match TRBD2. Germline CDR1 and CDR2: MGHDK and SYGVNS. Trimming took 6 bases from V and 6 from J; bases not matched to a gene: 12. The CDR3 covers 16 residues. CDR3 nucleotide sequence: TGTGCCAGCAGCCGACGCCGACTAGCGGGAGTAAGCGAGCAGTACTTC. It is translated as CASSRRRLAGVSEQYF.

Of note for this clonotype: Given a much more abundant clone one base away, this may be a read error. The CDR3 protein is CSVGSRVGDYEQYF. In DNA form, the CDR3 reads TGCAGCGTTGGATCTAGGGTCGGGGATTACGAGCAGTACTTC. The chain combines TRBV29-1 with TRBJ2-5, with D possibly TRBD2 on 5 matching bases. The J call may be wrong; the DNA end is better matched by TRBJ2-7. Germline CDR1 SQVTM, CDR2 ANQGSEA. CDR3 length: 14 amino acids.

This rearrangement joins TRBV14 to TRBJ2-5; D uncertain. CDR3 length: 14 residues. Germline CDR1 SGHDN, CDR2 FVKESK. The V and J ends lost 0 bases and 4 bases respectively, with 9 bases between them. The CDR3 loop is CASSQDARGETQYF. In DNA, the CDR3 is TGTGCCAGCAGCCAAGATGCAAGAGGAGAGACCCAGTACTTC.

This clonotype was observed a few times. This rearrangement joins TRBV20-1 to TRBJ2-5; D is uncertain. The CDR3 sequence is 15 residues long. Germline V gene lookup returns CDR1 DFQATT and CDR2 SNEGSKA (reference sequence). V was cut by 3 bases and J by 3 bases, with 17 bases left in between. CDR3 sequence: CSARGGTGWEETQYF. The CDR3 nucleotides read TGCAGTGCTAGGGGTGGCACCGGATGGGAAGAGACCCAGTACTTC.

This clonotype was found once. One base away lies a much larger clone, so this may be a sequencing read error. This sequence joins TRBV25-1 and TRBJ1-2; D not certain. Trimming took 6 bases from V and 6 from J, leaving 11 bases between them. This CDR3 has 12 amino acids. Looked up from germline, CDR1 is MGHDK and CDR2 is SYGVNS. The CDR3 spells CASSLTVDGYTF. CDR3 DNA sequence: TGTGCCAGCAGCTTAACAGTCGATGGCTACACCTTC.

Turning to this clonotype: This may be a read error: a much more frequent sequence differs by one nucleotide. Without the conserved terminal phenylalanine or tryptophan, this CDR3 likely stems from a read error. The chain recombines TRBV7-9 with TRBJ1-1, with 7 bases matching TRBD1. The CDR3 is 14 amino acids. Unmatched junction bases numbered 7, after V lost 5 bases and J lost 4 bases. CDR1 SEHNR and CDR2 FQNEAQ come from the germline V gene (reference sequence). CDR3 in amino acids: CASSVQTGRTEAFL. CDR3 nucleotides: TGTGCCAGCAGCGTACAGACAGGGCGCACTGAAGCTTTCCTT.

This clonotype was observed a handful of times. The chain joins TRBV6-6 to TRBJ1-2; D gene uncertain. Per germline, CDR1 MNHNY and CDR2 SVGAGI (reference sequence). Trimming removed 6 bases from V and 6 bases from J, with 11 bases in between. This CDR3 comprises 12 residues. The CDR3 sequence: CASRPRGNGYTF. The CDR3 coding sequence is TGTGCCAGCAGACCCCGAGGCAATGGCTACACCTTC.

This clonotype was detected ten times or more. J is TRBJ2-7 and V is TRBV10-3; D is perhaps TRBD2 (5 bases). V was clipped by 3 bases and J by 3 bases, with 6 bases between them. Germline CDR1 ENHRY, CDR2 SYGVKD. The CDR3 loop spans 12 amino acids. The CDR3 coding sequence is TGTGCCATCAGTGAACGGGACTACGAGCAGTACTTC. Translating it yields CAISERDYEQYF.

The CDR3 reads CASITGTGGKNIQYF. CDR3 nucleotide sequence: TGTGCCAGCATAACCGGGACAGGTGGCAAAAACATTCAGTACTTC. This chain links TRBV2 with TRBJ2-5; 8 nucleotides match TRBD1. The J call may be in error: the DNA end matches TRBJ2-4 better. The CDR3 runs 15 residues. CDR1 and CDR2 from the germline V gene are SNHLY and FYNNEI.

The chain links TRBV29-1 to TRBJ2-7; D call uncertain. The CDR3 runs to 11 residues. The germline gives CDR1 SQVTM, CDR2 ANQGSEA. Trimming removed 8 bases from V and 2 bases from J, with 10 bases in between. This CDR3 reads CSTQTPYEQYF. CDR3 DNA: TGCAGCACCCAGACCCCCTACGAGCAGTACTTC.

The chain has TRBV19 and TRBJ1-5; TRBD1 matches at 9 bases. Germline values: CDR1 LNHDA, CDR2 SQIVND (reference sequence). The CDR3 has 14 amino acids. Unmatched junction bases numbered 6, after V lost 6 bases and J lost 6 bases. CDR3 protein: CASRRTGVSQPQHF. CDR3 nucleotide sequence: TGTGCCAGTAGAAGGACAGGGGTGTCTCAGCCCCAGCATTTT.

The gene calls are TRBV25-1 and TRBJ2-7; 8 nucleotides align to TRBD2. The DNA end is more similar to TRBJ2-1, so the J call may be wrong. In germline, CDR1 is MGHDK, CDR2 SYGVNS. This CDR3 comprises 14 residues. The CDR3 DNA reads as TGTGCCAGCAGCTACGGACTAGCATACAATGAGCAGTTCTTC. Amino acids: CASSYGLAYNEQFF.

In this sample, this clonotype turned up a few times. V usage is TRBV28 and J usage is TRBJ2-7, with no clear D. V gave up 4 bases and J gave up 2 bases, with 6 bases separating them. Germline loops: CDR1 MDHEN, CDR2 SYDVKM. The CDR3 loop spans 12 amino acids. The chain's CDR3 is CASSSVAYEQYF. Here the CDR3 DNA reads TGTGCCAGCAGTTCGGTAGCCTACGAGCAGTACTTC.

At least ten counts were recorded for this clonotype. A read error may account for a junction end that differs from germline. The genes are TRBV7-3 and TRBJ1-1, with D perhaps TRBD1 (5 bases). Germline V CDR1 and CDR2: SGHTA, FQGTGA. There are 13 residues in the CDR3. The CDR3 protein is CASSLTLGAETFF. DNA for the CDR3: TGTGCCAGCAGCTTGACCCTTGGGGCTGAAACTTTCTTT.

The chain employs TRBV29-1 and TRBJ1-4; 9 bases map to TRBD1. The CDR3 runs 16 residues. Germline assignment: CDR1 SQVTM and CDR2 ANQGSEA. V lost 3 bases to trimming and J lost 7 bases; unmatched junction nucleotides: 12. CDR3 region: CSVDLQWTGEGEKLFF. In DNA, the CDR3 is TGCAGCGTTGACCTCCAATGGACAGGGGAGGGTGAAAAACTGTTTTTT.

This clonotype was observed many times. V and J are TRBV19 and TRBJ2-5; the D gene is possibly TRBD2 (6 bases). The CDR3 length is 13 residues. Germline assignment: CDR1 LNHDA and CDR2 SQIVND (reference sequence). The V end lost 7 bases, the J end lost 5 bases, and 14 bases lay between the germline ends. The CDR3 nucleotides read TGTGCCAGTACGCGGAGGGGCGAGGAGACCCAGTACTTC. Translation gives CASTRRGEETQYF.

As regards this clonotype: This may be a read error: a much more frequent sequence differs by one nucleotide. The chain employs TRBV11-1 and TRBJ1-6; perhaps TRBD1 as D (5 bases). This CDR3 has 17 amino acids. CDR1 and CDR2 (germline): SGHAT, FQDESV (reference sequence). CDR3 nucleotide sequence: TGTGCCGGCAGCTTATATTCGGCAGGGAAGACCAATTCACCCCTCCACTTT. Its translation: CAGSLYSAGKTNSPLHF.

As to this clonotype: At one boundary the junction diverges from the germline segment, which might be a read error. This sequence joins TRBV5-1 and TRBJ2-2; D is possibly TRBD1 (7 bases). Germline V gene sequence: CDR1 SGHRS, CDR2 YFSETQ. CDR3 length: 16 amino acids. The CDR3 sequence is CASSLAGGLHTGELFF. Here the CDR3 DNA reads TGTGCCAGCAGCTTGGCAGGGGGGCTACACACCGGGGAGCTGTTTTTT.

This chain connects TRBV2 to TRBJ1-5, with 12 bases identical to TRBD1. CDR1 SNHLY and CDR2 FYNNEI come from the germline V gene. Trimming took 6 bases from V and 0 from J; bases not matched to a gene: 12. The CDR3 consists of 19 residues. CDR3 in DNA: TGTGCCAGCAGAACCCCTGGGGACAGGGGGCTTTATAGCAATCAGCCCCAGCATTTT. The encoded protein is CASRTPGDRGLYSNQPQHF.

There are a few counts of this clonotype. V and J are TRBV20-1 and TRBJ1-1, with D possibly being TRBD1 (5 bases). Trimming shortened V by 1 base and J by 1 base, and 7 bases separated the two germline ends. This CDR3 is built from 13 residues. Germline-derived CDR1 and CDR2 are DFQATT and SNEGSKA (reference sequence). CDR3 bases: TGCAGTGCTAGAGGGGGCAGGAACACTGAAGCTTTCTTT. This encodes CSARGGRNTEAFF.